Detailed here is one TCR beta chain. This entry comes from a study of shared clonotypes between healthy human individuals. Profiling relied on immunoSEQ multiplex PCR, and the TCRdb table lists in-frame clones only, not all of them. Here the sample spans over 2,000,000 clones, around 95% being singletons. Naive CD8 cells comprised CD45RO-negative, CCR7-positively selected cells, excluding terminally differentiated effector memory CD45RA+ cells. The germline CDR1 and CDR2 sequences are SNHLY and FYNNEI. The CDR3 contains 12 residues. V lost 6 bases, J lost 5 bases, and 10 bases lay in between. V gene TRBV2 combines with J gene TRBJ1-1; D is uncertain. The sequence derives from a man aged 18 to 30 in good health. Some clones in this sample may be carry-over from other donors' samples. Sequencing used naive CD8+ T cells from PBMCs. The CDR3 DNA sequence: TGTGCCAGCAGACATTGGAAGACTGAAGCTTTCTTT. Its translation is CASRHWKTEAFF.